The TCR beta chain under discussion was sequenced for a study of T-cell memory formation after mild COVID-19 (dated by TCRdb to the early 2020s). Turning to the overall study: Most TCR sequence clusters were specific to one of the two donors. In two donors, T-cell clones that expanded and contracted after mild COVID-19 were followed by sequencing TCRalpha and TCRbeta repertoires longitudinally. Two young, previously healthy adult volunteers made up the cohort, one male and one female.

CDR1 MGHRA and CDR2 YSYEKL were looked up in the germline V gene. V is cut by 4 bases and J by 4 bases, and the space between the germline ends is 16 bases. There are 15 amino acids in the CDR3, from cysteine to phenylalanine inclusive. Only the CDR3 portion is preserved as DNA: 45 bases, with reading frame beginning at the first base. Sequenced on an Illumina NovaSeq 6000. TCRalpha and TCRbeta cDNA libraries were constructed by 5'RACE with constant-segment primers, with sample barcodes and unique molecular identifiers being introduced. RNA was extracted from every sample with Trizol reagent. Library amplification was performed in two PCR steps, and a second sample barcode and Illumina TruSeq adapters were introduced in the second step. Sequencing of libraries was performed on an Illumina NovaSeq with 2 x 150 bp paired-end reads. In the paper's pipeline: With migec v1.2.7, reads were demultiplexed and then collapsed into UMI-guided consensus sequences. Using mixcr v2.1.11, UMI consensuses were aligned to TRA and TRB V and J templates and then assembled into clonotypes. A clonotype was counted as expanded or contracted only when both edgeR and NoisET called the clonotype significant, with the noise models trained on biological replicates. For edgeR calls, the cutoffs were a false discovery rate-adjusted p below 0.01 and a log2 fold-change threshold of 1. As an exploratory analysis of dynamics, PCA with hierarchical clustering was applied to max-normalized trajectories of the 1000 most abundant clonotypes. Separately sequenced CD4+ and CD8+ repertoires were used to assign the CD4 or CD8 phenotype of responding clones. TCRdb handled the public reads itself, with Q25 trimming in fastp and clone calling in MiXCR, and kept productive beta chains. Each entry is one CDR3 protein sequence, shown with its most common DNA and genes. In this record, the V and J calls reflect TCRdb's handling and not the investigators' own analysis. Present in this sample are 450,000 to 650,000 distinct CDR3 sequences, roughly 18% of which were seen just once. The top ten clones comprise about 12% of the sample.

Ficoll-Paque density gradient centrifugation was the method used to isolate PBMCs. What the work shows at the level of the full study, not this receptor alone: Some responding clones were found in pre-infection memory, which suggests that pre-existing cross-reactive memory T cells took part in the SARS-CoV-2 response. The second-wave clones that peaked on day 37 were not confirmed to be SARS-CoV-2 specific. Balanced CD4/CD8 phenotypes were observed for clones contracting from day 15 to 85, whereas a bias towards CD4+ was observed for a second wave of clones expanding from day 15 to 37. Contracting CD4+ clones were found mainly in CM and EM memory subsets, while CD8+ clones were enriched in EMRA. Only two mild cases were covered by the study, and larger cohorts that include severe cases with pre-infection samples were considered necessary.

This clonotype was observed at least ten times. Its recognized antigen is unknown. There are no base qualities to consult, and no much larger clone falls within one base. Sequencing was carried out using PBMCs or a T cell subset sorted from them (not recorded which). The sequence joins TRBV4-1 to TRBJ1-1; a tentative D match to TRBD1 spans 5 bases. This receptor was obtained from an adult woman who had mild COVID-19 (a few samples of this study predate the infection). The sample titles of this study are shuffled in the database, so cell type and time point are left out; the donor was told from shared clones. The nucleotide sequence is TGCGCCAGCAGCCCCCGGAATGTGGGGACCACTGAAGCTTTCTTT. It translates as CASSPRNVGTTEAFF.